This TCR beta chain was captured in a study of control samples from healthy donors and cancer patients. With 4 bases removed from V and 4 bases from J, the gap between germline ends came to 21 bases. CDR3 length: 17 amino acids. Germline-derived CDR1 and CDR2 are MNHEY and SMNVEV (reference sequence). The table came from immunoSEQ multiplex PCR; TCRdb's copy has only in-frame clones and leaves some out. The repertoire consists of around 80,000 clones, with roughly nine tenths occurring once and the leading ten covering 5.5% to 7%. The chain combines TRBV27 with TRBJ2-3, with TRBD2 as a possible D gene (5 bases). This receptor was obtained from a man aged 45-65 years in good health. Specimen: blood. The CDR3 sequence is CASSSISWELRADTQYF. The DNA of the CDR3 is TGTGCCAGCAGTTCGATCAGTTGGGAGCTTAGGGCAGATACGCAGTATTTT.